Listed below are T cell receptor beta chains from one sample, sequenced in a study of blood T cells in healthy people across ages. TCRdb fed the 5' RACE reads into MiXCR, producing one record per CDR3 protein. The profile shows almost 300,000 distinct CDR3 sequences, 25% to 30% of them singletons. The sequencing input was blood. The source is a woman in her 70s in good health. Each CDR3 is given with its conserved first and last residue.

v_call: TRBV7-2
j_call: TRBJ2-7
cdr3_length: 15
cdr3_aa: CASSPTRTRVHEQYF

v_call: TRBV2
j_call: TRBJ1-1
cdr3_length: 14
cdr3_aa: CASNLRGVGTEAFF

v_call: TRBV20-1
j_call: TRBJ1-1
cdr3_length: 12
cdr3_aa: CSVSRYATEAFF

v_call: TRBV24-1
j_call: TRBJ2-6
cdr3_length: 13
cdr3_aa: CATKPSGANVLTF

v_call: TRBV7-6
j_call: TRBJ2-1
cdr3_length: 16
cdr3_aa: CASSERLSGSKNEQFF

v_call: TRBV5-1
j_call: TRBJ1-4
cdr3_length: 16
cdr3_aa: CASSLGSKTGFEKLFF

v_call: TRBV7-2
j_call: TRBJ2-1
cdr3_length: 14
cdr3_aa: CASSLGVHSNEQFF

v_call: TRBV12-3/TRBV12-4
j_call: TRBJ2-5
cdr3_length: 14
cdr3_aa: CASTTDRAQETQYF

v_call: TRBV27
j_call: TRBJ1-2
cdr3_length: 13
cdr3_aa: CASSLGGTYGYTF

v_call: TRBV9
j_call: TRBJ2-1
cdr3_length: 14
cdr3_aa: CASSARGQYNEQFF

v_call: TRBV20-1
j_call: TRBJ2-1
cdr3_length: 16
cdr3_aa: CSARDLPRGSYNEQFF

v_call: TRBV29-1
j_call: .
cdr3_length: 12
cdr3_aa: CSVEVVGPGQFF

v_call: TRBV3-1
j_call: TRBJ2-7
cdr3_length: 14
cdr3_aa: CASSQVAAAYEQYF

v_call: TRBV7-2
j_call: TRBJ2-5
cdr3_length: 16
cdr3_aa: CASSLIAGGLQETQYF

v_call: TRBV6-4
j_call: TRBJ2-1
cdr3_length: 15
cdr3_aa: CASSDSSAGVGWQFF

v_call: TRBV5-1
j_call: TRBJ2-6
cdr3_length: 17
cdr3_aa: CASSLDYASSGANVLTF

v_call: TRBV25-1
j_call: TRBJ2-4
cdr3_length: 18
cdr3_aa: CASSEPDYGTGLGNIQYF

v_call: TRBV10-1
j_call: TRBJ2-5
cdr3_length: 13
cdr3_aa: CASSEDPGETQYF

v_call: TRBV20-1
j_call: TRBJ2-1
cdr3_length: 13
cdr3_aa: CSATGGSYNEQFF

v_call: TRBV2
j_call: TRBJ2-7
cdr3_length: 15
cdr3_aa: CASTMRAGGSYGQYF

v_call: TRBV12-3/TRBV12-4
j_call: TRBJ2-5
cdr3_length: 15
cdr3_aa: CASSLGGGPGETQYF

v_call: TRBV3-1
j_call: TRBJ2-4
cdr3_length: 20
cdr3_aa: CASSQDGTGGVKSAKNIQYF

v_call: TRBV7-6
j_call: .
cdr3_length: 16
cdr3_aa: CASTPATTSREYEQYF

v_call: TRBV20-1
j_call: .
cdr3_length: 15
cdr3_aa: CSAQKVDKQPYEQYF

v_call: TRBV7-2
j_call: .
cdr3_length: 17
cdr3_aa: CASSLVASGRGYNEQFF

v_call: TRBV6-1
j_call: TRBJ2-1
cdr3_length: 15
cdr3_aa: CASSDWSSGMNEQFF

v_call: TRBV6-6
j_call: TRBJ2-2
cdr3_length: 14
cdr3_aa: CASIGNKNTGELFF